Detailed here is one T cell receptor beta chain. Its antigen remains unidentified. The sample has other DNA sequences that encode this CDR3 too. The data stem from a study of cytomegalovirus exposure and HLA in healthy donors. Across the whole study: As released early, the data held about 85 million unique TCRs from HLA-typed donors.

Study-wide findings and caveats: Follow-up analysis later connected one missense variant in DCLRE1C with trimming of TCR beta V- and J-genes. High sensitivity and specificity were reportedly achieved when the classifier diagnosed cytomegalovirus status. In a later analysis, productive TCRs from donors in an Asian-associated ancestry cluster reportedly carried fewer N-insertions than the cohort mean.

The PCR had 60 Vbeta and 13 Jbeta primers. Generated by immunoSEQ multiplex PCR, the TCRdb table keeps only in-frame clones and is missing some. The table lists about 130,000 clones, about three quarters of them singletons. CDR1 and CDR2 (germline): MNHNS, SASEGT. Trimming at V came to 2 bases and at J to 4 bases, leaving 3 bases not matched to a gene. The CDR3 loop spans 15 amino acids. The source is a man in his fifties in good health and CMV-seronegative. Sequencing was performed on PBMCs. V usage is TRBV6-1 and J usage is TRBJ2-3; TRBD2 matches at 10 bases. The CDR3 region is CASSELAGGPDTQYF. For the CDR3, the DNA is TGTGCCAGCAGTGAATTAGCGGGGGGTCCAGATACGCAGTATTTT.